A single T cell receptor (beta chain) is shown here with its context. Its antigen is as yet unknown. The CDR3 runs 15 residues. The germline V and J ends were trimmed by 3 bases and 3 bases, with 13 bases remaining between them. Germline values: CDR1 SGHDT, CDR2 YYEEEE. This sample is drawn from a study of long-term antiretroviral therapy in people with HIV. General observations from the study: Among HIV repertoires, CDR3 length ranges were narrower than those of controls. No data were available on ART adherence, viral resistance or therapy changes. The clones with expansion before ART were dominant in the repertoire at all time points. Collection spanned 2004 to 2017; ART regimens may be less effective than current ones.

Survey-level resolution applied to immunoSEQ assay v3.0. Libraries were prepared by immunoSEQ multiplex PCR; TCRdb keeps only in-frame clonotypes and omits some of them. The repertoire includes 20,000 to 25,000 clones, more than 85% of them detected once, and less than 9.5% sits in the top ten. The source material was unsorted PBMCs, sampled 7.6 years after starting antiretroviral therapy. The V gene is TRBV5-6, the J gene TRBJ1-5, with a weak D call TRBD1 (6 bases). This receptor was obtained from a woman aged 40 to 50 with HIV. CDR3 nucleotide sequence: TGTGCCAGCAGCTCACAGGGAGTCACCAATCAGCCCCAGCATTTT. Its translation is CASSSQGVTNQPQHF.